The subject of this entry is one T cell receptor (beta chain). The authors reverse transcribed roughly 0.5 to 1 ug RNA with random hexamers. Amplification of TCR beta CDR3 across 54 Vbeta and 13 Jbeta was performed with immunoSEQ multiplex PCR. TCRdb passed the immunoSEQ multiplex PCR reads through MiXCR, listing each CDR3 protein once. The table lists roughly 80,000 distinct CDR3 sequences, approximately 93% of them singletons. Trimming pared 2 bases from V and 2 bases from J, leaving 7 bases between. The CDR3 is 13 amino acids. This record comes from a study of CD8 T cells in Susac syndrome. The rearrangement links TRBV23-1 to TRBJ2-7; the D is unclear. TRBV23-1 is annotated as an ORF whose role is uncertain. Input material: CD8+ T cells from PBMCs. The clonotype comes from a human donor with Susac syndrome. The CDR3 region is CASSQSGTYEQYF. CDR3 coding DNA: TGCGCCAGCAGTCAAAGTGGAACCTACGAGCAGTACTTC.